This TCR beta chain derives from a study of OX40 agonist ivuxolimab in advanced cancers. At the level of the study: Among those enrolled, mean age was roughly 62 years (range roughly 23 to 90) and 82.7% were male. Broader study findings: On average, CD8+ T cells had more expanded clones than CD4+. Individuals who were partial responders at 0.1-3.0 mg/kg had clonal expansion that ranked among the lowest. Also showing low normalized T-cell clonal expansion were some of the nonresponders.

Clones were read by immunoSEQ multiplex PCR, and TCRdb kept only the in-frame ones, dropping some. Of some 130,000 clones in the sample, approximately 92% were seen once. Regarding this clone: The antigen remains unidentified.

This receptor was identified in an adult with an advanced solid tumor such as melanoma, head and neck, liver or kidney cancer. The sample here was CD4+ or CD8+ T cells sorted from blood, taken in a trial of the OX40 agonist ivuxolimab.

This CDR3 reads CASSLAGAGEAYGYTF. The CDR3 nucleotides are TGTGCCAGCAGCTTAGCAGGGGCAGGGGAGGCCTATGGCTACACCTTC. V usage is TRBV7-2 and J usage is TRBJ1-2; a possible D gene is TRBD1 (6 bases). Germline lookup yields CDR1 SGHTA and CDR2 FQGNSA. Trimming took 0 bases from V and 4 from J, leaving 15 bases between them. The CDR3 is 16 residues long.